Below are 5 T cell receptor beta chains sequenced from a single sample in a study of T cell repertoires in cytomegalovirus infection. Each CDR3 protein gets one entry after TCRdb re-called the reads with MiXCR. The data show approximately 750,000 distinct CDR3 sequences, under 40% seen once. Material: PBMCs. The receptors originated from a human donor in good health (CMV status not recorded). Some clones in this sample may be carry-over from other donors' samples.

The table lists this clonotype with a few counts. The rearrangement uses TRBV15 and TRBJ1-4; 7 positions agree with TRBD1. Unmatched junction bases numbered 5, after V lost 2 bases and J lost 5 bases. The CDR3 runs 15 residues. The germline CDR1 and CDR2 sequences are LNHNV and YYDKDF (reference sequence). Written as DNA, the CDR3 is TGTGCCACCAGCAGATCCCGGGACAGCAATGAAAAACTGTTTTTT. Translating gives CATSRSRDSNEKLFF. Looking up the rest from reference TRBV15 and TRBJ1-4 gives the full variable domain: DAMVIQNPRYQVTQFGKPVTLSCSQTLNHNVMYWYQQKSSQAPKLLFHYYDKDFNNEADTPDNFQSRRPNTSFCFLDIRSPGLGDTAMYLCATSRSRDSNEKLFFGSGTQLSVL.

This clonotype has only a few counts. The chain uses TRBV12-3 or TRBV12-4 and TRBJ1-5; 8 nucleotides match TRBD1. Trimming at V came to 0 bases and at J to 9 bases, leaving 10 bases not matched to a gene. The length of the CDR3 is 16 residues. CDR3 sequence reads: CASSLAGQGAGRPQHF. CDR3 DNA: TGTGCCAGCAGTTTAGCTGGCCAGGGGGCCGGGAGGCCCCAGCATTTT.

This chain uses TRBV7-6 with TRBJ1-1, with TRBD1 matching over 9 bases. The germline CDR1 and CDR2 sequences are SGHVS and FNYEAQ. The CDR3 totals 16 residues. The V and J ends lost 2 bases and 2 bases, in that order; junction bases with no gene match: 6. CDR3 sequence: CASSLSPGQGNTEAFF. Written as DNA, the CDR3 is TGTGCCAGCAGCTTATCCCCGGGACAGGGCAACACTGAAGCTTTCTTT.

About this clonotype: This CDR3 is missing its conserved last phenylalanine or tryptophan, likely due to a read error. This sequence joins TRBV6-2 or TRBV6-3 and TRBJ2-1, with D unclear. The germline V gene has CDR1 MNHEY and CDR2 SVGEGT. This CDR3 contains 17 residues. The V gene lost 2 bases and the J gene lost 8 bases, with 22 bases spanning the gap. The CDR3 protein is CASSYPPDDGRWDEQFL. In nucleotides, the CDR3 is TGTGCCAGCAGTTACCCCCCCGACGACGGGCGCTGGGATGAGCAGTTCTTA.

This chain uses TRBV4-2 with TRBJ1-6, with D hard to call. This CDR3 has 20 residues. The V gene lost 0 bases and the J gene lost 0 bases, with 18 bases spanning the gap. From germline, CDR1 is LGHNA and CDR2 YNFKEQ. CDR3 in amino acids: CASSQDLGSELSSYNSPLHF. In nucleotides, the CDR3 is TGTGCCAGCAGCCAAGATTTGGGGAGCGAATTGAGCTCCTATAATTCACCCCTCCACTTT.